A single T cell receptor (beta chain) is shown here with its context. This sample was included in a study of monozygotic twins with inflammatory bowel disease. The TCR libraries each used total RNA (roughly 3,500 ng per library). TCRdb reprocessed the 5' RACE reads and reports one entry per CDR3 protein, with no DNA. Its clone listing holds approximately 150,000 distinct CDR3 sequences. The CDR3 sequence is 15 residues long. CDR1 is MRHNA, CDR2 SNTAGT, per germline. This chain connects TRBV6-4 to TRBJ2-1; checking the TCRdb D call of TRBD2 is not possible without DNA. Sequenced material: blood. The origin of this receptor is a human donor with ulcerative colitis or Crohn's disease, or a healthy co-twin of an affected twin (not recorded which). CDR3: CASSGSSGGANEQFF.